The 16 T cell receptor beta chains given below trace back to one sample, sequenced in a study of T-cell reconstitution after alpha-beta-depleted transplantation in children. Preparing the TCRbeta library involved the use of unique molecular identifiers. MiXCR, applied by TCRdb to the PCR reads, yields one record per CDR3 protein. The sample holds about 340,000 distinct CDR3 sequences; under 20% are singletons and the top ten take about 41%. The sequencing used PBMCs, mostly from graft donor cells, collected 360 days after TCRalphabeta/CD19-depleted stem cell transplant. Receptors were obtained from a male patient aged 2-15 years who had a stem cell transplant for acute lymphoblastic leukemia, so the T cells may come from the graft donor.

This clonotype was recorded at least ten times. The CDR3 sequence is CASSFFSDTIYF. CDR3 nucleotide sequence: TGTGCCAGCAGTTTTTTTTCCGACACCATATATTTT. This chain uses TRBV12-3 or TRBV12-4 with TRBJ1-3, with D unresolved. This CDR3 region has 12 residues. Trimming pared 3 bases from V and 8 bases from J, leaving 8 bases between.

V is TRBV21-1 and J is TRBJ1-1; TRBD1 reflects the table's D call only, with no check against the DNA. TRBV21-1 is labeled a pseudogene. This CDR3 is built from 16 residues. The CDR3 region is CASSSRGQGQDTEAFF. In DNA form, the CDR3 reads TGTGCCAGCAGCTCCCGGGGACAGGGCCAGGACACTGAAGCTTTCTTT.

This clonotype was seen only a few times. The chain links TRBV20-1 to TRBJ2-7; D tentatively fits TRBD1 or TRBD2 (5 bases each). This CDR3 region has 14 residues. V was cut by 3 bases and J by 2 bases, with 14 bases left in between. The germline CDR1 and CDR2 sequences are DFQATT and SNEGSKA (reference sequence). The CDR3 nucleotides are TGCAGTGCTAGTCGCCCGGGGCTGGCCTACGAGCAGTACTTC. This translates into CSASRPGLAYEQYF.

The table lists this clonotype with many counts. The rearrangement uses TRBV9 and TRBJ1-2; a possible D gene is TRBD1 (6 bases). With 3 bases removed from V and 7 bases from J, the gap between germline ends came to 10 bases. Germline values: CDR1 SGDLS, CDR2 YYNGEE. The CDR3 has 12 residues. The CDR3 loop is CASSAGGAGYTF. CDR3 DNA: TGTGCCAGCAGCGCGGGGGGCGCTGGCTACACCTTC. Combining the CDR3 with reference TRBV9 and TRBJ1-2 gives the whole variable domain DSGVTQTPKHLITATGQRVTLRCSPRSGDLSVYWYQQSLDQGLQFLIQYYNGEERAKGNILERFSAQQFPDLHSELNLSSLELGDSALYFCASSAGGAGYTFGSGTRLTVV.

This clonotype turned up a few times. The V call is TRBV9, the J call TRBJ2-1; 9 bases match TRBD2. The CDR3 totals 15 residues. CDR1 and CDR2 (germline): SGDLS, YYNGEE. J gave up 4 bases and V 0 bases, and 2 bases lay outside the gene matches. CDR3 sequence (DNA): TGTGCCAGCAGCGTAGGCGGGAGGGGATACAATGAGCAGTTCTTC. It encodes CASSVGGRGYNEQFF.

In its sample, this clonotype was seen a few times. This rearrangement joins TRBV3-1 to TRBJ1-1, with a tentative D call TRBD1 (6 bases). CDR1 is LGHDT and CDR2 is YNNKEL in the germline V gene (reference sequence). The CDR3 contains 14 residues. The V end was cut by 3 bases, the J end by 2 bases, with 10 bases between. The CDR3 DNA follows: TGTGCCAGCAGCCAGACAGGCCTCAACACTGAAGCTTTCTTT. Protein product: CASSQTGLNTEAFF.

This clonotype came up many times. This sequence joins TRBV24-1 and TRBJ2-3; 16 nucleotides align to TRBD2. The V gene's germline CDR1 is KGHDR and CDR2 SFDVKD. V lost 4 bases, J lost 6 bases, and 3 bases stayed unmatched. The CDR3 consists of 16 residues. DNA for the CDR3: TGTGCCACCAGTGAGGGACTAGCGGGAGGGGCCGATACGCAGTATTTT. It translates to CATSEGLAGGADTQYF.

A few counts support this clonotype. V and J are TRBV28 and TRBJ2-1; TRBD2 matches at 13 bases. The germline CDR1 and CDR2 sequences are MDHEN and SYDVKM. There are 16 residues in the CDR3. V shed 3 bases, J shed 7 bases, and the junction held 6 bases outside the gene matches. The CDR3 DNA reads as TGTGCCAGCAGTTTTCTACTAGCGGGAGGGCTTAATGAGCAGTTCTTC. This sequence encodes CASSFLLAGGLNEQFF.

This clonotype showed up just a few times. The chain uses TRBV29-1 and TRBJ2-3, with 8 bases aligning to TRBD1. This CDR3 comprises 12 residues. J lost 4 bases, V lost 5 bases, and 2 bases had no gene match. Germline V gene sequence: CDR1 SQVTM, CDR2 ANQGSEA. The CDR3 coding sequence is TGCAGCGTTCAGGGGGCGGCAGATACGCAGTATTTT. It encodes CSVQGAADTQYF.

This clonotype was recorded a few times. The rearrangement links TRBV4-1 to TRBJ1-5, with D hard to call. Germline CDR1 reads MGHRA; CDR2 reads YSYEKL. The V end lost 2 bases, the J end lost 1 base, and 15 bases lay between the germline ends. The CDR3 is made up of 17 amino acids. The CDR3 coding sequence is TGCGCCAGCAGCCAACATCCCTCGGTTGGGAGCAATCAGCCCCAGCATTTT. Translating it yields CASSQHPSVGSNQPQHF.

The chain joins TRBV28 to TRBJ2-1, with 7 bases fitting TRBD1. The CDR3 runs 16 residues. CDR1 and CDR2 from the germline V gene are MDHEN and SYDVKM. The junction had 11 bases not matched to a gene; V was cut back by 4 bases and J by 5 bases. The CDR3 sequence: CASSSPGQKRHNEQFF. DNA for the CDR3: TGTGCCAGCAGTTCACCGGGACAGAAAAGGCACAATGAGCAGTTCTTC.

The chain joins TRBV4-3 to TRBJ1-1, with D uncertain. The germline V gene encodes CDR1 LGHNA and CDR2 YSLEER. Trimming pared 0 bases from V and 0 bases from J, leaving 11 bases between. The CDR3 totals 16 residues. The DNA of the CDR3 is TGCGCCAGCAGCCAAGACAGGTTCTTCATGAACACTGAAGCTTTCTTT. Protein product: CASSQDRFFMNTEAFF.

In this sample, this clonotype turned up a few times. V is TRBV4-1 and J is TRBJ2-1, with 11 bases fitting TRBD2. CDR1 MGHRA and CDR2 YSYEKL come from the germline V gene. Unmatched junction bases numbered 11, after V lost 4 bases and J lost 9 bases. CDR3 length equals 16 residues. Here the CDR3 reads CASSPLVLAGESEQFF. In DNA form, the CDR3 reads TGCGCCAGCAGCCCCCTAGTACTAGCGGGAGAAAGTGAGCAGTTCTTC.

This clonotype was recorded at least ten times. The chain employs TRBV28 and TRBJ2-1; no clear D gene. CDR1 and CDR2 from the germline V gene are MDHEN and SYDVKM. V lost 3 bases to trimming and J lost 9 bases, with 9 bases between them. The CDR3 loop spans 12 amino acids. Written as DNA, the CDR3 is TGTGCCAGCAGTTTTTGGGAAACTGAGCAGTTCTTC. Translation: CASSFWETEQFF.

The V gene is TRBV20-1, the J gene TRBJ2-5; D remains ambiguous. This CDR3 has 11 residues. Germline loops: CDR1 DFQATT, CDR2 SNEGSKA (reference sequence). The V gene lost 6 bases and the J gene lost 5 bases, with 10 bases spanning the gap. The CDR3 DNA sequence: TGCAGTGCCCCCTTTGGGGAGACCCAGTACTTC. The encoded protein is CSAPFGETQYF.

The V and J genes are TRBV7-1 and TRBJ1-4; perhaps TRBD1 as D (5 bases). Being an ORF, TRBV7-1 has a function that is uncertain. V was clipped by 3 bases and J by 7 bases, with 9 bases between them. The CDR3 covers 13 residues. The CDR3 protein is CASSSTQGEKLFF. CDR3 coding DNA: TGTGCCAGCAGCTCGACGCAGGGTGAAAAACTGTTTTTT.